This T cell receptor beta chain was sequenced in a study of CD8+CD57+ T cells in acquired aplastic anemia. For the study at large: Sorted cells (CD4+ and CD8+) yielded DNA amounts that averaged about 3.1 ug.

V lost 6 bases to trimming and J lost 1 base, with 12 bases between them. Germline assignment: CDR1 DFQATT and CDR2 SNEGSKA (reference sequence). CDR3 length: 13 residues. TCR beta VDJ and CDR3 profiling used genomic DNA as template. MiXCR was run by TCRdb on the reads, yielding one entry per CDR3 protein. The sample includes around 150,000 distinct CDR3 sequences, approximately 44% of them seen just once. Only a few counts were recorded for this clonotype. This clonotype was sampled from a human donor in good health. The sequenced material came from sorted CD4+, CD8+, or CD8+CD57+ T cells (not recorded which) from PBMCs. V usage is TRBV20-1 and J usage is TRBJ1-1; no clear D gene. Here the CDR3 reads CSATWERNTEAFF. The CDR3 nucleotides are TGCAGTGCGACCTGGGAAAGGAACACTGAAGCTTTCTTT.